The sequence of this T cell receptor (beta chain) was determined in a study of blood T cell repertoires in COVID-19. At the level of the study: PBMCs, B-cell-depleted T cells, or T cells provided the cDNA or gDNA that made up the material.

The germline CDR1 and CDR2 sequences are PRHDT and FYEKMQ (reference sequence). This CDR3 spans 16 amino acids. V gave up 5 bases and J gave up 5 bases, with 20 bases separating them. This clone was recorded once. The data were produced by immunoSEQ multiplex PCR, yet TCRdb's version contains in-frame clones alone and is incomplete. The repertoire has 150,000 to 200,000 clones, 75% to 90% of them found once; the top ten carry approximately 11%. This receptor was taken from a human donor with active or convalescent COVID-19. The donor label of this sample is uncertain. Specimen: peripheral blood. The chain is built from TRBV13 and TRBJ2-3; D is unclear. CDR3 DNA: TGTGCCAGCAGCCTACTCGAGGAGAGCCAGTTAGATACGCAGTATTTT. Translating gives CASSLLEESQLDTQYF.